Below, 3 T cell receptor beta chains from the same sample are listed, as sequenced in a study of Ad26.COV2.S vaccination and SARS-CoV-2 variants. Treatment defined: roughly 18 received Ad26.COV2.S at low or high dose, single or two shots; 5 received placebo; per-sample allocation not given. Each sample was drawn 63 days after the first injection (of vaccine or placebo). Measured with immunoSEQ multiplex PCR; TCRdb has only the in-frame clones, and not every one. The sample comprises fewer than 800,000 clones, about 89% of which are singletons, and over 1.3% rests with the top ten. Sequencing was performed on peripheral blood, taken in a trial of Ad26.COV2.S vaccine versus placebo. All receptors come from a person between 18 and 65 years old who received the Ad26.COV2.S COVID-19 vaccine or a placebo.

This clone was recorded once. The chain combines TRBV6-2 or TRBV6-3 with TRBJ1-3; 10 bases are shared with TRBD1. CDR3 length equals 17 residues. V trimming: 2 bases; J trimming: 0 bases; junction bases outside the gene matches: 4. CDR1 MNHEY and CDR2 SVGEGT come from the germline V gene. This CDR3 is CASSYDGQGDSGNTIYF. DNA for the CDR3: TGTGCCAGCAGTTACGATGGACAGGGGGACTCTGGAAACACCATATATTTT.

The gene calls are TRBV6-5 and TRBJ2-3, with D perhaps being TRBD1 or TRBD2 (5 bases each). The CDR3 runs 15 residues. Between the trimmed V and J ends, which lost 4 bases and 1 base, there was a span of 12 bases. Germline-derived CDR1 and CDR2 are MNHEY and SVGAGI. CDR3 bases: TGTGCCAGCAGTTTCTGGGGGTACGGCACAGATACGCAGTATTTT. Translating gives CASSFWGYGTDTQYF.

The chain recombines TRBV5-1 with TRBJ2-1, with D perhaps matching TRBD1 or TRBD2 (6 bases each). This CDR3 is built from 15 residues. V was pared by 7 bases and J by 4 bases, with 18 bases between. The V gene's germline CDR1 is SGHRS and CDR2 YFSETQ. In DNA form, the CDR3 reads TGCGCCAGCTCTTTTACAGGGAGGCCTTACAATGAGCAGTTCTTC. It translates to CASSFTGRPYNEQFF.